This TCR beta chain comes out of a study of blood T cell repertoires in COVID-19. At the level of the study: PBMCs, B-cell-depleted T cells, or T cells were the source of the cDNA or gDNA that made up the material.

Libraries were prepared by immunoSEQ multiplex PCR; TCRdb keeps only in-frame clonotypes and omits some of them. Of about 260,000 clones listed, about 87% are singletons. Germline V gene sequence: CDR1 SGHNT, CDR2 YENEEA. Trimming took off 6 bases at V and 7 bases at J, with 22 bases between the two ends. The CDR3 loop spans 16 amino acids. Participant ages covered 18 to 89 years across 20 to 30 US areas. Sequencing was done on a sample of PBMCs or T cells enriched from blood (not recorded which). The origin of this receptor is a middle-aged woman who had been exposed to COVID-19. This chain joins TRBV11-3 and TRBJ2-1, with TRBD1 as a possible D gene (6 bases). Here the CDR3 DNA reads TGTGCCAGCAGAAATGAGGGGGAGCGATTGAGTAATGAGCAGTTCTTC. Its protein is CASRNEGERLSNEQFF.